This is a list of T cell receptor beta chains from one sample in a study of blood T cell repertoires in COVID-19. Some clones are missing from TCRdb's copy, which holds only in-frame ones; the method was immunoSEQ multiplex PCR. The table has around 110,000 clones, 80% to 90% seen once; the top ten hold roughly 4.6%. Sequences were obtained from peripheral blood. The receptors originated from a man aged 35 to 55 with active or convalescent COVID-19. Both conserved end residues are part of each CDR3. A D gene is named only where the DNA matches it firmly. Clone size is not always given. Where it is, it says once, few, many or a class for expanded clones.

v_call,clone_size,j_call,d_call,cdr3_aa,cdr3_nt
TRBV5-1,.,TRBJ2-5,.,CASSSATSLTQETQYF,TGCGCCAGCAGCTCAGCCACTAGCCTTACTCAAGAGACCCAGTACTTC
TRBV3-1/TRBV3-2,.,TRBJ2-7,.,CASSQRQLSYEQYF,TGTGCCAGCAGCCAACGACAGTTATCCTACGAGCAGTACTTC
TRBV6-2/TRBV6-3,.,TRBJ2-1,TRBD1,CASSGIRGHNEQFF,TGTGCCAGCAGTGGGATAAGGGGGCACAATGAGCAGTTCTTC
TRBV7-7,.,TRBJ2-7,.,CASSLEQGSGYEQYF,TGTGCTAGCAGCTTGGAACAGGGTAGCGGGTACGAGCAGTACTTC
TRBV6-5,.,TRBJ2-1,TRBD2,CASGTSGVLSEQFF,TGTGCCAGTGGGACTAGCGGGGTTCTTAGTGAGCAGTTCTTC
TRBV5-4,.,TRBJ2-7,TRBD2,CASSSGGIAVPYEQYF,TGTGCCAGCAGCTCCGGGGGGATAGCGGTCCCCTACGAGCAGTACTTC
TRBV4-3,.,TRBJ1-2,.,CASSQGTVKVDGYTF,TGCGCCAGCAGCCAAGGAACAGTGAAGGTCGATGGCTACACCTTC
TRBV9,once,TRBJ2-1,.,CASSSRVEISYNEQFF,TGTGCCAGCAGCTCTCGGGTGGAGATCTCCTACAATGAGCAGTTCTTC
TRBV7-3,.,TRBJ1-6,.,CASSQGRNSPLHF,TGTGCCAGCAGCCAGGGGCGGAATTCACCCCTCCACTTT
TRBV12-3/TRBV12-4,.,TRBJ1-2,.,CASSPDSSYGYTF,TGTGCCAGCAGCCCTGACAGCAGCTATGGCTACACCTTC
TRBV7-9,.,TRBJ2-7,TRBD1,CASTLPGGYEQYF,TGTGCCAGCACCCTCCCAGGGGGCTACGAGCAGTACTTC
TRBV19,.,TRBJ1-1,.,CASLRDSVAEAFF,TGTGCCTCCCTAAGAGATTCGGTCGCTGAAGCTTTCTTT
TRBV7-2,.,TRBJ2-5,.,CASSPRVGETQYF,TGTGCCAGCAGCCCCAGGGTCGGAGAGACCCAGTACTTC
TRBV27,.,TRBJ2-2,TRBD2,CASQHSVLAGFDTGELFF,TGTGCCAGCCAGCATTCGGTGCTAGCGGGATTCGACACCGGGGAGCTGTTTTTT
TRBV5-6,once,TRBJ2-5,TRBD2,CASSRTSLEETQYF,TGTGCCAGCAGCAGGACTAGCCTTGAAGAGACCCAGTACTTC
TRBV7-6,.,TRBJ2-5,TRBD2,CASSLAYSSGQETQYF,TGTGCCAGCAGCTTAGCGTATTCTAGCGGTCAAGAGACCCAGTACTTC
TRBV5-1,.,TRBJ2-5,.,CASSRSGSGEETQYF,TGCGCCAGCAGCCGCTCGGGTAGTGGAGAAGAGACCCAGTACTTC
TRBV6-5,.,TRBJ1-5,.,CASKFRTDSNQPQHF,TGTGCCAGCAAATTCCGGACAGATAGCAATCAGCCCCAGCATTTT
TRBV25-1,.,TRBJ1-1,.,CASSEYSSNTEAFF,TGTGCCAGCAGTGAATATTCGTCGAACACTGAAGCTTTCTTT
TRBV18,.,TRBJ1-5,.,CASSPLGSSNQPQHF,TGTGCCAGCTCACCATTGGGGAGTAGCAATCAGCCCCAGCATTTT
TRBV25-1,.,TRBJ1-3,TRBD1,CASTSGTAGNTIYF,TGTGCCAGCACCTCGGGGACAGCTGGAAACACCATATATTTT
TRBV30,few,TRBJ2-2,.,CACAPYTGELFF,TGTGCCTGCGCGCCATACACCGGGGAGCTGTTTTTT
TRBV15,.,TRBJ2-1,.,CATSLTSPTNEQFF,TGTGCCACCAGCCTCACTAGCCCCACCAATGAGCAGTTCTTC
TRBV30,once,TRBJ1-4,TRBD1,CAWSPGTATNEKLFF,TGTGCCTGGAGCCCCGGGACAGCAACTAATGAAAAACTGTTTTTT
TRBV7-2,once,TRBJ2-1,TRBD2,CASSILPSGRTNEQFF,TGTGCCAGCAGCATACTACCTAGCGGGAGGACCAATGAGCAGTTCTTC
TRBV6-5,.,TRBJ1-1,.,CASSTGQFMNTEAFF,TGTGCCAGCAGTACCGGTCAATTTATGAACACTGAAGCTTTCTTT
TRBV7-2,.,TRBJ2-3,TRBD2,CASSLVAGLSTDTQYF,TGTGCCAGCAGCTTAGTAGCGGGACTTAGCACAGATACGCAGTATTTT
TRBV5-1,.,TRBJ1-1,.,CASSLLSWVQGGTEAFF,TGCGCCAGCAGCTTGTTGTCTTGGGTACAGGGCGGGACTGAAGCTTTCTTT
TRBV28,.,TRBJ1-3,.,CASSSIDSLVGFF,TGTGCCAGCAGTTCGATTGACAGCCTGGTCGGATTTTTT
TRBV3-1/TRBV3-2,.,TRBJ1-2,.,CASSQSREGYTF,TGTGCCAGCAGCCAAAGTCGGGAAGGCTACACCTTC
TRBV3-1/TRBV3-2,.,TRBJ2-5,TRBD2,CASSRLAGPQETQYF,TGTGCCAGCAGCCGACTAGCGGGCCCTCAAGAGACCCAGTACTTC
TRBV10-3,.,TRBJ1-1,.,CAISGNSNEAFF,TGTGCCATCAGTGGGAACAGCAATGAAGCTTTCTTT
TRBV12-3/TRBV12-4,.,TRBJ2-5,TRBD2,CASRGLATETQYF,TGTGCCAGCCGGGGACTAGCTACGGAGACCCAGTACTTC
TRBV7-9,.,TRBJ2-2,TRBD1,CASRPGTANTGELFF,TGTGCCAGCAGACCCGGGACAGCGAACACCGGGGAGCTGTTTTTT
TRBV2,.,TRBJ2-2,TRBD2,CASNGLAGNTGELFF,TGTGCCAGCAACGGACTAGCGGGGAACACCGGGGAGCTGTTTTTT
TRBV9,.,TRBJ2-1,TRBD2,CASSVGREDNEQFF,TGTGCCAGCAGCGTAGGGCGGGAGGACAATGAGCAGTTCTTC
TRBV6-1,.,TRBJ1-5,.,CASSEGTGDQPQHF,TGTGCCAGCAGTGAAGGGACGGGAGATCAGCCCCAGCATTTT
TRBV7-2,.,TRBJ2-1,TRBD2,CASSLDLAGGGEQFF,TGTGCCAGCAGCTTAGACCTAGCGGGAGGGGGTGAGCAGTTCTTC
TRBV14,.,TRBJ2-7,TRBD2,CASSQDLAGGSYEQYF,TGTGCCAGCAGCCAAGATCTAGCGGGAGGAAGCTACGAGCAGTACTTC
TRBV15,.,TRBJ2-7,.,CATSRVEDSSEQYF,TGTGCCACCAGCAGAGTGGAGGACAGTTCCGAGCAGTACTTC
TRBV9,.,TRBJ1-1,.,CASSVQDRFVGAEAFF,TGTGCCAGCAGCGTTCAGGATCGATTTGTAGGGGCTGAAGCTTTCTTT
TRBV20-1,.,TRBJ2-1,.,CSASVARGTYNEQFF,TGCAGTGCTAGTGTCGCTAGGGGCACCTACAATGAGCAGTTCTTC
TRBV6-5,.,TRBJ2-3,.,CANAEGGSADTQYF,TGTGCCAACGCGGAGGGCGGAAGCGCAGATACGCAGTATTTT
TRBV7-2,.,TRBJ2-7,TRBD2,CASSLVGTSGTEQYF,TGTGCCAGCAGCTTAGTGGGGACTAGCGGGACCGAGCAGTACTTC
TRBV5-5,.,TRBJ2-3,.,CASSFIQGSDTQYF,TGTGCCAGCAGCTTTATACAGGGCTCAGATACGCAGTATTTT
TRBV28,.,TRBJ2-4,TRBD1,CATLNPGQVEGWDIQYF,TGTGCCACCTTAAACCCCGGACAGGTCGAGGGATGGGACATTCAGTACTTC
TRBV4-3,.,TRBJ1-1,.,CASSHDSTGRGTEAFF,TGCGCCAGCAGCCACGATTCCACAGGGAGGGGCACTGAAGCTTTCTTT
TRBV5-1,.,TRBJ2-1,TRBD2,CASSPSGGRIYNEQFF,TGCGCCAGCAGCCCAAGTGGCGGGAGAATATACAATGAGCAGTTCTTC
TRBV5-6,.,TRBJ2-2,TRBD2,CASSGTSVNTGELFF,TGTGCCAGCAGCGGGACTAGCGTAAACACCGGGGAGCTGTTTTTT
TRBV10-2,.,TRBJ1-6,.,CASSLRLADSPLHF,TGCGCCAGCAGTCTCCGGCTAGCCGACTCACCCCTCCACTTT
TRBV28,.,TRBJ2-7,TRBD1,CASSDLGTGFHEQYF,TGTGCCAGCAGTGATTTAGGGACAGGGTTCCACGAGCAGTACTTC
TRBV29-1,.,TRBJ2-7,.,CSVGLDSYEQYF,TGCAGCGTTGGATTGGACAGCTACGAGCAGTACTTC
TRBV28,.,TRBJ1-1,.,CASSPPLGGTEAFF,TGTGCCAGCAGTCCACCCCTGGGGGGCACTGAAGCTTTCTTT
TRBV6-5,.,TRBJ1-3,.,CASSYGRSGNTIYF,TGTGCCAGCAGTTACGGGAGGTCCGGAAACACCATATATTTT
TRBV5-1,.,TRBJ2-1,TRBD2,CASRPTSGTFYNEQFF,TGCGCCAGCAGACCGACTAGCGGTACATTCTACAATGAGCAGTTCTTC
TRBV5-1,once,TRBJ1-6,.,CASSGDTGFNSPLHF,TGCGCCAGCAGCGGAGATACAGGGTTTAATTCACCCCTCCACTTT
TRBV28,.,TRBJ2-3,.,CASRLENTQYF,TGTGCCAGCAGGCTAGAAAATACGCAGTATTTT
TRBV11-2,few,TRBJ2-7,TRBD2,CASSLVIAGEDEQYF,TGTGCCAGCAGCTTAGTTATCGCGGGAGAGGACGAGCAGTACTTC
TRBV19,few,TRBJ2-1,.,CASREHRVSYNEQFF,TGTGCCAGTAGGGAACACAGGGTTTCCTACAATGAGCAGTTCTTC